This TCR beta chain stems from a study of blood T cell repertoires in COVID-19. Across the study: The United States, Italy and Spain supplied acute and convalescent COVID-19 samples. The analysed material was cDNA or gDNA that came from T cells, B-cell-depleted T cells, or PBMCs.

Source study methods: Amplification of reference gene primers provided the estimated nucleated cell counts. TCRdb keeps only in-frame clones here, not all; method: immunoSEQ multiplex PCR. The V and J calls and clone size were taken over from that table, and D and trimming were inferred from the DNA. The sample yields about 110,000 clones, 82% seen once. This CDR3 is built from 16 residues. J lost 3 bases, V lost 4 bases, and 9 bases had no gene match. Germline V CDR1 and CDR2: MDHEN, SYDVKM. The rearrangement joins TRBV28 to TRBJ2-1; 7 bases are a match to TRBD2. The TCR comes from a man aged 65 to 85 with acute or convalescent COVID-19. Sequencing used peripheral blood. The CDR3 DNA reads as TGTGCCAGCAGTTCTAGCGGAGGACTAGACTACAATGAGCAGTTCTTC. Its protein is CASSSSGGLDYNEQFF. The variable domain in full, with the rest retrieved from reference TRBV28 and TRBJ2-1, is DVKVTQSSRYLVKRTGEKVFLECVQDMDHENMFWYRQDPGLGLRLIYFSYDVKMKEKGDIPEGYSVSREKKERFSLILESASTNQTSMYLCASSSSGGLDYNEQFFGPGTRLTVL.